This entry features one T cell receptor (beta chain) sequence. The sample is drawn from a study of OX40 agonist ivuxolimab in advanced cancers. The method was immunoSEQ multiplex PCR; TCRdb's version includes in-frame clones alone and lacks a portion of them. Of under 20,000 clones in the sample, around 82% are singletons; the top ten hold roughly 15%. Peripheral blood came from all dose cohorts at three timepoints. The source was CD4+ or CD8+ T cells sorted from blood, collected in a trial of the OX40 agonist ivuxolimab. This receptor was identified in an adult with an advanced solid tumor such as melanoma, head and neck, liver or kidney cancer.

The CDR3 DNA reads as TGTGCCAGCAGTTACCGGGACAGGGCTCAGCCCCAGCATTTT. Translation gives CASSYRDRAQPQHF. The chain couples TRBV6-5 to TRBJ1-5; 9 bases match TRBD1. The CDR3 consists of 14 residues. Germline V gene sequence: CDR1 MNHEY, CDR2 SVGAGI. V trimming: 2 bases; J trimming: 6 bases; junction bases outside the gene matches: 2.